This entry concerns a single TCR beta chain. As yet, its antigen is unknown. The PCR made use of 60 Vbeta and 13 Jbeta primers. Assay used: immunoSEQ multiplex PCR; TCRdb lists only in-frame clones, some missing. The repertoire holds about 170,000 clones, with roughly 81% as singletons. The data were obtained in a study of cytomegalovirus exposure and HLA in healthy donors. The study, taken as a whole, reports: Rarity characterized most TCR sequences, yet some public TCRs appeared in many donors. Cytomegalovirus-associated status was assigned to about 170 TCR beta chains. Most TCR beta V segments were productive about 90% or about 30% of the time in an earlier analysis. A further, later analysis showed that HLA-associated TCR beta chains (compared with equally common others) were more clonally expanded.

This CDR3 has 14 residues. The V gene's germline CDR1 is LNHDA and CDR2 SQIVND (reference sequence). Trimming pared 3 bases from V and 4 bases from J, leaving 12 bases between. This receptor was obtained from a man aged 18 to 35 in good health and CMV-seropositive. The specimen sequenced was PBMCs. The chain carries TRBV19 and TRBJ1-2, with a tentative D call TRBD1 (5 bases). In DNA, the CDR3 is TGTGCCAGTAGTATCGATGTCAGGGTCTATGGCTACACCTTC. Protein sequence: CASSIDVRVYGYTF.